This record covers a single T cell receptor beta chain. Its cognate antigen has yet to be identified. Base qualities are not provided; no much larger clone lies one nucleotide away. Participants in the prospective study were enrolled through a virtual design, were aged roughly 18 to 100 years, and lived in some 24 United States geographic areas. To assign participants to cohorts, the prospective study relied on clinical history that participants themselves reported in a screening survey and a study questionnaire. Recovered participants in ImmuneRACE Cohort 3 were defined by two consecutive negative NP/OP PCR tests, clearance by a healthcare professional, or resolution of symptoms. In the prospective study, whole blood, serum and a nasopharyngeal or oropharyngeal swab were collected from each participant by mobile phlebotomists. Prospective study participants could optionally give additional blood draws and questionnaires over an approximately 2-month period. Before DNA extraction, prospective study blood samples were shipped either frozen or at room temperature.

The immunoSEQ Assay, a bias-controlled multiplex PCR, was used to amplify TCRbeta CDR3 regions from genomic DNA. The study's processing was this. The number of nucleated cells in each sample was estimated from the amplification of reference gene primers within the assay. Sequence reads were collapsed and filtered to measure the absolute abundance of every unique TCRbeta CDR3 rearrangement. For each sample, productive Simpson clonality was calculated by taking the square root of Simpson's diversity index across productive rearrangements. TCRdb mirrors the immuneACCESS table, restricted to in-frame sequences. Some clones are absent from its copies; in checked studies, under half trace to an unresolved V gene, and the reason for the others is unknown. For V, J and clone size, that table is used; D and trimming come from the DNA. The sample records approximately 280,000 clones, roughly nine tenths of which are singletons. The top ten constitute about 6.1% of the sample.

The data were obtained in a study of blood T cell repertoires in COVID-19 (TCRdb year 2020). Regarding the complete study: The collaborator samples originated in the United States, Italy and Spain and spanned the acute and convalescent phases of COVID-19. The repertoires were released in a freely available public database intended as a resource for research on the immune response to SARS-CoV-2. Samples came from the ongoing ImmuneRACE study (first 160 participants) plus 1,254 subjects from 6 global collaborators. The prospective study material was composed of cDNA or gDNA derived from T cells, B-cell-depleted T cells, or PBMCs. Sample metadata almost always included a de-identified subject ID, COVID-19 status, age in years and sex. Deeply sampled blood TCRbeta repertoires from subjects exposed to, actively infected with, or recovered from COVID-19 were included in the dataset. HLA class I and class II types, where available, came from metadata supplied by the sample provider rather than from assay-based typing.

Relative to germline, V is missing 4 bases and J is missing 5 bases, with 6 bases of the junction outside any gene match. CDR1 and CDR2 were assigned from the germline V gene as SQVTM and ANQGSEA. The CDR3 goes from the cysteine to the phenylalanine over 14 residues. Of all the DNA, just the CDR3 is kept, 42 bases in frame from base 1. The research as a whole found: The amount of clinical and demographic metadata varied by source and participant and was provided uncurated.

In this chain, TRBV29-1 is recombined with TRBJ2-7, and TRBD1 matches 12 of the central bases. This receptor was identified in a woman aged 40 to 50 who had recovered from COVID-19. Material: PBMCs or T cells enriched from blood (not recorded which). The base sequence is TGCAGCGTTGCCGGGACAGGGGGCGCGGACGAGCAGTACTTC. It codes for CSVAGTGGADEQYF.